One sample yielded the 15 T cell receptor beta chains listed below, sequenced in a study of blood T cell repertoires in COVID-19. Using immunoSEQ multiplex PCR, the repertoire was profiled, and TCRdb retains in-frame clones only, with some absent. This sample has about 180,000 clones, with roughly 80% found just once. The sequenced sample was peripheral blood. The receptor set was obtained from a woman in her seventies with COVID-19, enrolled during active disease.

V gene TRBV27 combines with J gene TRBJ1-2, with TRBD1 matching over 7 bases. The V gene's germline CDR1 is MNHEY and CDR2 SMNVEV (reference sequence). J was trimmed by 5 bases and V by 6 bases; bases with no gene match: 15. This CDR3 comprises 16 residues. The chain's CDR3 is CASRPPDRAGAYGYTF. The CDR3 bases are TGTGCCAGCAGGCCACCCGACAGGGCCGGGGCTTATGGCTACACCTTC.

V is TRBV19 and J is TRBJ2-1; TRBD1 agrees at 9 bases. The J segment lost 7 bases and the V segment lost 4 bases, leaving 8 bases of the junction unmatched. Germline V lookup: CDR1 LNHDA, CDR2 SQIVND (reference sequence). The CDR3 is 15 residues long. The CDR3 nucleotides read TGTGCCAGTAGTACTATGCCGGGACAGGGAAATGAGCAGTTCTTC. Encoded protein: CASSTMPGQGNEQFF.

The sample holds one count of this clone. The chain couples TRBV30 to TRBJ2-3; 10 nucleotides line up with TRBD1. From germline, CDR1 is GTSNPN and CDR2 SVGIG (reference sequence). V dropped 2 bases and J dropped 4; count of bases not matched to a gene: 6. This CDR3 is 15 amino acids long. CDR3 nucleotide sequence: TGTGCCTGGAGTCGGGACAGGGGTAGGGCAGATACGCAGTATTTT. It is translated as CAWSRDRGRADTQYF. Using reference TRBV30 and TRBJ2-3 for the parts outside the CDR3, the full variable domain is SQTIHQWPATLVQPVGSPLSLECTVEGTSNPNLYWYRQAAGRGLQLLFYSVGIGQISSEVPQNLSASRPQDRQFILSSKKLLLSDSGFYLCAWSRDRGRADTQYFGPGTRLTVL.

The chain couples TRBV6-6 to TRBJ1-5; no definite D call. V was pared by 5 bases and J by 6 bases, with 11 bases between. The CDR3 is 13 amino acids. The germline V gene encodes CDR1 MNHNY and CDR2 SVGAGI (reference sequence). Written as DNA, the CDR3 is TGTGCCAGCAGTCTATCACATTCTCAGCCCCAGCATTTT. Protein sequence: CASSLSHSQPQHF.

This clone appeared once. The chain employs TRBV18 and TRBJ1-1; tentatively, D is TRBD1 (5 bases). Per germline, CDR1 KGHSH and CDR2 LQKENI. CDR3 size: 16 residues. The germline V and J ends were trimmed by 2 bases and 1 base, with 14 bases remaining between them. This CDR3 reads CASSPSVPQGNTEAFF. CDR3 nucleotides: TGTGCCAGCTCACCATCCGTTCCTCAGGGGAACACTGAAGCTTTCTTT.

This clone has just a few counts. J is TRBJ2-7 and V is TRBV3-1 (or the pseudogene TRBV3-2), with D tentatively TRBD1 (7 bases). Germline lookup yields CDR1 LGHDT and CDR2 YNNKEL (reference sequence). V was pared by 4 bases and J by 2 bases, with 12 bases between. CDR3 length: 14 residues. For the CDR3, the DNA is TGTGCCAGCAGCCGACAGGGCGGGACCTACGAGCAGTACTTC. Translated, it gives CASSRQGGTYEQYF.

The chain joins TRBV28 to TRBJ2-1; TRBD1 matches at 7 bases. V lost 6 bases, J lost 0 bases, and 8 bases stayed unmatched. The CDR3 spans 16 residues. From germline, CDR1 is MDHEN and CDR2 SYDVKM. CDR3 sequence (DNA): TGTGCCAGCAGGGGTTGGACAGGAATCTCCTACAATGAGCAGTTCTTC. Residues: CASRGWTGISYNEQFF.

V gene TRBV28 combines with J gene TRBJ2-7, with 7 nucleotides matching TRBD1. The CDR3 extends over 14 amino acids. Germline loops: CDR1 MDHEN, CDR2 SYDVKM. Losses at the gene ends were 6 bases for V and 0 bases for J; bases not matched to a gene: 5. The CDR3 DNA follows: TGTGCCAGCAGCGGGACAGTGAGCTCCTACGAGCAGTACTTC. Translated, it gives CASSGTVSSYEQYF.

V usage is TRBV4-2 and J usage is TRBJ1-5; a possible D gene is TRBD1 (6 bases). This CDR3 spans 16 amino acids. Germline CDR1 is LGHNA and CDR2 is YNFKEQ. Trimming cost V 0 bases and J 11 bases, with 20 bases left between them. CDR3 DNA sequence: TGTGCCAGCAGCCAAGAGGGGACACGGATTGAGGTTACCCAGCATTTT. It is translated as CASSQEGTRIEVTQHF.

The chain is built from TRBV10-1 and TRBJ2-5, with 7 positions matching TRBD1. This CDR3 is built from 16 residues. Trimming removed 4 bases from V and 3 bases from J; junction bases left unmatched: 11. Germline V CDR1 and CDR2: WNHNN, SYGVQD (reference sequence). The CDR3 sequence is CASSGGVKGAKETQYF. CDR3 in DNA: TGCGCCAGCAGTGGAGGGGTCAAGGGGGCAAAAGAGACCCAGTACTTC.

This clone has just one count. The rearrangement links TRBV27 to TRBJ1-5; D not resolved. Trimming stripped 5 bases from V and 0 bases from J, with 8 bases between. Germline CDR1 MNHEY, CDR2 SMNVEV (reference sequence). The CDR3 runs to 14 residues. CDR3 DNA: TGTGCCAGCAGTCTAACGTATAGCAATCAGCCCCAGCATTTT. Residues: CASSLTYSNQPQHF.

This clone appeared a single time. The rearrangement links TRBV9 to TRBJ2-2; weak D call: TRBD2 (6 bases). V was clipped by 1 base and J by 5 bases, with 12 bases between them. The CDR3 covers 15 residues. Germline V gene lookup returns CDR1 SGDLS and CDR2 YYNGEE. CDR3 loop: CASSVTGEATGELFF. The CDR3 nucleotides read TGTGCCAGCAGCGTAACGGGAGAAGCGACCGGGGAGCTGTTTTTT.

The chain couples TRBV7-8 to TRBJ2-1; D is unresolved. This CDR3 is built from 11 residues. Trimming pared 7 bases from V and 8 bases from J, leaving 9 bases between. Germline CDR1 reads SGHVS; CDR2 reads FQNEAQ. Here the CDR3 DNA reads TGTGCCAGCACTCTTCGGGATGAGCAGTTCTTC. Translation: CASTLRDEQFF.

The CDR3, as DNA: TGTGCCAGCATGCCCCCCACGTGGCTAGCGGGTGCCAAGGGATACTACAATGAGCAGTTCTTC. This codes for CASMPPTWLAGAKGYYNEQFF. The V and J genes are TRBV27 and TRBJ2-1, with 8 bases fitting TRBD2. Germline values: CDR1 MNHEY, CDR2 SMNVEV (reference sequence). The CDR3 sequence is 21 residues long. V was clipped by 7 bases and J by 3 bases; unmatched bases: 26.

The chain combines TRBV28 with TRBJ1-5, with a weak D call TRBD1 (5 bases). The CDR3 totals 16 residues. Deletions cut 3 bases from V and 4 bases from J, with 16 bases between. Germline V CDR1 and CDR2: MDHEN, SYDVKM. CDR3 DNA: TGTGCCAGCAGTTTCCCTCAGGGTGCGGAGAATCAGCCCCAGCATTTT. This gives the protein CASSFPQGAENQPQHF.